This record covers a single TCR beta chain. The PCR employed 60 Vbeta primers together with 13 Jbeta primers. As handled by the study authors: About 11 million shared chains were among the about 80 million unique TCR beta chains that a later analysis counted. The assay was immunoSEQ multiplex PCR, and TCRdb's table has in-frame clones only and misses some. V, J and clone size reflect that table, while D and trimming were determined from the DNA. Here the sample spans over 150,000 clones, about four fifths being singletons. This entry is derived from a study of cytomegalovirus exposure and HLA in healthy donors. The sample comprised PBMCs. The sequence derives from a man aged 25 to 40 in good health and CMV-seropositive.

CDR3 coding DNA: TGTGCCAGCAGCTTTGGCCCATCCTACAATGAGCAGTTCTTC. Protein: CASSFGPSYNEQFF. This rearrangement joins TRBV11-2 to TRBJ2-1, with D unresolved. V shed 3 bases and J shed 1 base, with 7 bases lying between them. The CDR3 runs 14 residues. The germline CDR1 and CDR2 sequences are SGHAT and FQNNGV.